This T cell receptor beta chain is drawn from a study of blood T cell repertoires in COVID-19 (dated by TCRdb to the early 2020s). In the study overall: Collaborator samples came from the United States, Italy and Spain and covered acute and convalescent phases of COVID-19. The dataset comprised deeply sampled blood TCRbeta repertoires from subjects exposed to, actively infected with, or recovered from COVID-19. The material from the prospective study consisted of cDNA or gDNA derived from T cells, B-cell-depleted T cells, or PBMCs. The repertoires were made available in a free public database intended to serve as a resource for research on the immune response to SARS-CoV-2. Nearly every sample came with metadata listing a de-identified subject ID, COVID-19 status, age in years and sex. The samples were drawn from the first 160 participants of the ongoing ImmuneRACE study and from 1,254 subjects provided by 6 global collaborators. HLA class I and class II types, where available, came from metadata supplied by the sample provider rather than from assay-based typing. The research as a whole found: How much clinical and demographic metadata was included differed by source and by participant, and the metadata was provided uncurated.

The collaborating institutions used their own protocols to collect whole blood in K2EDTA tubes. Collaborator samples were shipped for TCRbeta analysis as frozen whole blood, isolated PBMCs, or DNA extracted from either sample type. The immunoSEQ Assay, a bias-controlled multiplex PCR, was used to amplify TCRbeta CDR3 regions from genomic DNA. Per the source publication's procedure: The number of nucleated cells in each sample was estimated from the amplification of reference gene primers within the assay. To quantify the absolute abundance of each unique TCRbeta CDR3 rearrangement, sequence reads were collapsed and filtered. For each sample, productive Simpson clonality was calculated as the square root of Simpson's diversity index over productive rearrangements. TCRdb took this table from immuneACCESS and kept in-frame rearrangements with V and J called. Such tables lack part of the clones; where checked against another copy, unresolved V genes explain under half of the gap, and the rest is unexplained. V and J calls and clone size are as listed in that table; D and trimming were resolved from the DNA. In this sample the table shows roughly 180,000 clones, roughly 80% of which occur a single time. 17% of the sample comes from the top ten.

Comments on this clone: Its antigen target is currently unknown. It has no much larger one-base neighbor in the sample; base qualities were not kept.

CDR1 SGHVS and CDR2 FQNEAQ were looked up in the germline V gene. The cysteine opens and the phenylalanine closes a CDR3 of 13 amino acids. The kept DNA is CDR3 alone, 39 bases in frame from the first base. The trim is 1 base for V and 9 bases for J, with a gap of 10 bases between the germline ends. Material for sequencing was peripheral blood. The sequence was collected from a man between 60 and 75 years old with active or convalescent COVID-19. The chain employs TRBV7-8 and TRBJ2-1; the D gene assignment is ambiguous. The nucleotide sequence reads as follows: TGTGCCAGCAGCTTAGGTAGCCGTGGTGAGCAGTTCTTC. The resulting protein is CASSLGSRGEQFF.